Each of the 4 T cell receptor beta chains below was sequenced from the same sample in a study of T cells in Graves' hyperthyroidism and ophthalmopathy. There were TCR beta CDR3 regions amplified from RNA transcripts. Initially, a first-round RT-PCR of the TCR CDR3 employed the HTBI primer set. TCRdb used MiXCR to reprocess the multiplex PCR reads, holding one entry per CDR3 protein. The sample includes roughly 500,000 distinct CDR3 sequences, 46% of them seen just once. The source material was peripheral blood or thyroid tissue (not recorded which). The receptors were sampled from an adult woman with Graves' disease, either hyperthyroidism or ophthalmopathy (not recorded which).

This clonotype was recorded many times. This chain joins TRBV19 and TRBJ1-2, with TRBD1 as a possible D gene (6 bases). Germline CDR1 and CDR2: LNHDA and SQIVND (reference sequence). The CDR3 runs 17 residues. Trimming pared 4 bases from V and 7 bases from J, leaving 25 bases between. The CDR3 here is CASSTQGAAQVGGGYTF. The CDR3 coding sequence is TGTGCCAGTAGTACACAGGGAGCGGCTCAAGTTGGAGGTGGCTACACCTTC.

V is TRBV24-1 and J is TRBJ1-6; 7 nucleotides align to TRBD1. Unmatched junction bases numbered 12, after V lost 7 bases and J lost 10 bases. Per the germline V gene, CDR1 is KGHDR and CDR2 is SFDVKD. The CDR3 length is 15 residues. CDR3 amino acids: CATRNRQGNGSPLHF. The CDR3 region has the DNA TGTGCCACCAGAAATAGACAGGGTAATGGATCACCCCTCCACTTT.

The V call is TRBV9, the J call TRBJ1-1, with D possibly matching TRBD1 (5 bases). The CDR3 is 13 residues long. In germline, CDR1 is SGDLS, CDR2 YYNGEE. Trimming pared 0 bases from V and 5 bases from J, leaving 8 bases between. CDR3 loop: CASSVVRGTEAFF. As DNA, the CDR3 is TGTGCCAGCAGCGTAGTTCGGGGGACTGAAGCTTTCTTT.

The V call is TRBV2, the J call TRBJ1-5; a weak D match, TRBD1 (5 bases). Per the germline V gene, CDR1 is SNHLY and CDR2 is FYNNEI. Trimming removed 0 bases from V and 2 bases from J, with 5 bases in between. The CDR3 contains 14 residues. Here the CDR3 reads CASSEATGNQPQHF. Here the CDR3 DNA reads TGTGCCAGCAGTGAAGCGACAGGCAATCAGCCCCAGCATTTT.